A single sample gave rise to the 22 T cell receptor beta chains below, sequenced in a study of OX40 agonist ivuxolimab in advanced cancers. The method was the immunoSEQ multiplex PCR assay. Not all clones reach the TCRdb copy of this immuneACCESS table, which keeps in-frame sequences only. Checked studies attribute under half of the gap to unresolved V genes and leave the rest unexplained. This sample lists 75,000 to 100,000 clones; under 85% were detected once. The top ten constitute 4.5% to 5.5% of the sample. The specimen comprised CD4+ or CD8+ T cells sorted from blood, sampled in a trial of the OX40 agonist ivuxolimab. The source of these receptors is an adult with an advanced solid tumor such as melanoma, head and neck, liver or kidney cancer.

The gene calls are TRBV4-3 and TRBJ1-2, with 7 nucleotides matching TRBD1. Germline CDR1 LGHNA, CDR2 YSLEER. The CDR3 runs 15 residues. Trimming took 4 bases from V and 3 from J; bases not matched to a gene: 8. CDR3 sequence: CASSPYRGEDYGYTF. Written as DNA, the CDR3 is TGCGCCAGCAGCCCCTACAGGGGTGAGGACTATGGCTACACCTTC.

This clone was found a few times. The chain couples TRBV9 to TRBJ2-5; D not certain. The CDR3 totals 14 residues. Germline CDR1 and CDR2: SGDLS and YYNGEE. Deletions cut 4 bases from V and 5 bases from J, with 15 bases between. The CDR3 DNA follows: TGTGCCAGCAGCTCGAATCCCCTGGGGGAGACCCAGTACTTC. This encodes CASSSNPLGETQYF.

This clone was counted a single time. This chain connects TRBV9 to TRBJ2-3; D possibly corresponds to TRBD2 (6 bases). V dropped 3 bases and J dropped 3 bases, with 17 bases sitting between them. Germline CDR1 is SGDLS and CDR2 is YYNGEE. This CDR3 has 16 residues. The CDR3 region is CASSARGGSGTDTQYF. The CDR3, as DNA: TGTGCCAGCAGCGCCCGAGGAGGGAGTGGTACAGATACGCAGTATTTT.

The rearrangement joins TRBV6-1 to TRBJ2-7; D unclear. With 6 bases removed from V and 3 bases from J, the gap between germline ends came to 15 bases. CDR3 length: 14 amino acids. Germline CDR1 MNHNS, CDR2 SASEGT. Here the CDR3 reads CASRSSGTVYEQYF. The CDR3 nucleotides read TGTGCCAGCAGATCCTCAGGAACGGTCTACGAGCAGTACTTC.

The chain employs TRBV27 and TRBJ1-2; 8 bases are shared with TRBD1. The CDR3 totals 13 residues. In germline, CDR1 is MNHEY, CDR2 SMNVEV (reference sequence). The V gene end was trimmed by 6 bases and the J gene end by 5 bases; junction bases not matched to a gene: 5. The CDR3 bases are TGTGCCAGCAGAGTTGACAGGGGTTATGGCTACACCTTC. Residues: CASRVDRGYGYTF.

The genes are TRBV6-6 and TRBJ1-1; D is unresolved. The CDR3 sequence is 14 residues long. Looked up from germline, CDR1 is MNHNY and CDR2 is SVGAGI (reference sequence). Trimming removed 5 bases at V and 4 bases at J, with 14 bases between. CDR3: CASSEESLATEAFF. CDR3 nucleotide sequence: TGTGCCAGCAGTGAGGAGAGCTTGGCCACTGAAGCTTTCTTT.

The chain is built from TRBV9 and TRBJ2-3, with D possibly TRBD2 on 7 matching bases. Per germline, CDR1 SGDLS and CDR2 YYNGEE. V was clipped by 3 bases and J by 0 bases, with 14 bases between them. The CDR3 extends over 16 amino acids. The CDR3 nucleotides read TGTGCCAGCAGCGCCCGCGGGGGCGAGAGCACAGATACGCAGTATTTT. Amino acids: CASSARGGESTDTQYF.

This rearrangement joins TRBV11-2 to TRBJ2-1, with TRBD2 matching 13 bases. Germline assignment: CDR1 SGHAT and CDR2 FQNNGV. The CDR3 sequence is 17 residues long. The junction had 4 bases not matched to a gene; V was cut back by 2 bases and J by 3 bases. In DNA, the CDR3 is TGTGCCAGCAGCTTAACTAGCGGGAGGGCCGGCTACAATGAGCAGTTCTTC. Protein: CASSLTSGRAGYNEQFF.

The J gene is TRBJ1-3, the V gene TRBV5-6; D is unclear. Germline CDR1 SGHDT, CDR2 YYEEEE. The CDR3 runs to 16 residues. V lost 4 bases to trimming and J lost 0 bases, with 14 bases between them. The chain's CDR3 is CASSLWTASSGNTIYF. CDR3 DNA sequence: TGTGCCAGCAGCCTGTGGACGGCCAGCTCTGGAAACACCATATATTTT.

The CDR3 DNA is TGTGCCAGCAGCCCCGGACAGGGTGGGGCAGATACGCAGTATTTT. This codes for CASSPGQGGADTQYF. The chain carries TRBV5-6 and TRBJ2-3; 8 bases agree with TRBD1. The germline CDR1 and CDR2 sequences are SGHDT and YYEEEE. V lost 4 bases and J lost 4; bases outside the gene matches: 8. CDR3 size: 15 residues.

Only a few counts were recorded for this clone. This sequence joins TRBV19 and TRBJ1-6; weak D call: TRBD1 (5 bases). The CDR3 is 19 residues long. CDR1 is LNHDA and CDR2 is SQIVND in the germline V gene (reference sequence). With 5 bases removed from V and 0 bases from J, the gap between germline ends came to 20 bases. The DNA of the CDR3 is TGTGCCAGTAGTTGGCGGGGAGCCCGGGACGGCTCCTATAATTCACCCCTCCACTTT. Amino acid sequence: CASSWRGARDGSYNSPLHF.

The chain carries TRBV19 and TRBJ2-3; 7 bases map to TRBD2. The V segment lost 10 bases and the J segment 4 bases; nucleotides outside the gene matches: 11. CDR1 and CDR2 (germline): LNHDA, SQIVND (reference sequence). The CDR3 loop spans 14 amino acids. This chain's CDR3 is CATHGAGVSDTQYF. The CDR3 DNA reads TGTGCCACCCACGGGGCGGGAGTTTCAGATACGCAGTATTTT.

V gene TRBV7-2 combines with J gene TRBJ2-7; D unclear. This CDR3 region has 13 residues. Trimming stripped 2 bases from V and 2 bases from J, with 7 bases between. Germline CDR1 is SGHTA and CDR2 is FQGNSA. This CDR3 is CASSLRVAYEQYF. CDR3 sequence (DNA): TGTGCCAGCAGCTTAAGGGTGGCCTACGAGCAGTACTTC.

This clone showed up just a few times. The chain has TRBV11-2 and TRBJ1-2; tentatively, D is TRBD1 (6 bases). Germline CDR1 and CDR2: SGHAT and FQNNGV. This CDR3 has 16 amino acids. Trimming removed 3 bases at V and 4 bases at J, with 18 bases between. CDR3 protein: CASSLSGGGHGYGYTF. The CDR3 bases are TGTGCCAGCAGCTTGTCTGGAGGGGGACATGGCTATGGCTACACCTTC.

This sequence joins TRBV4-1 and TRBJ1-4, with TRBD1 matching 8 bases. V was clipped by 1 base and J by 8 bases; unmatched bases: 9. The germline V gene has CDR1 MGHRA and CDR2 YSYEKL. The length of the CDR3 is 16 residues. The CDR3 spells CASSQGQGAGVEKLFF. CDR3 in DNA: TGCGCCAGCAGCCAAGGGCAGGGGGCAGGTGTGGAAAAACTGTTTTTT.

This chain connects TRBV30 to TRBJ1-6, with a weak D call TRBD1 (6 bases). This CDR3 has 13 amino acids. V was clipped by 7 bases and J by 5 bases, with 12 bases between them. The germline V gene has CDR1 GTSNPN and CDR2 SVGIG (reference sequence). The CDR3 DNA reads TGTGCCTTCGAGGGGGTCAATAATTCACCCCTCCACTTT. It yields the protein CAFEGVNNSPLHF.

The chain couples TRBV6-6 to TRBJ1-2; the D gene is possibly TRBD1 (6 bases). This CDR3 contains 14 residues. Trimming stripped 2 bases from V and 5 bases from J, with 12 bases between. CDR1 and CDR2 (germline): MNHNY, SVGAGI (reference sequence). The CDR3 sequence is CASSYLPRGYGYTF. The CDR3 nucleotides read TGTGCCAGCAGTTACCTGCCCAGGGGTTATGGCTACACCTTC.

This chain links TRBV18 with TRBJ2-7; D call uncertain. The CDR3 contains 15 residues. V shed 1 base and J shed 2 bases, with 12 bases lying between them. The V gene's germline CDR1 is KGHSH and CDR2 LQKENI. The CDR3 nucleotides read TGTGCCAGCTCACCACAAACAGCCGCCCCCTACGAGCAGTACTTC. It specifies CASSPQTAAPYEQYF.

This chain uses TRBV5-1 with TRBJ2-4; the D is unclear. Germline assignment: CDR1 SGHRS and CDR2 YFSETQ. Trimming shortened V by 2 bases and J by 0 bases, and 12 bases separated the two germline ends. This CDR3 is built from 16 residues. The CDR3 DNA follows: TGCGCCAGCAGCTTCGAGCCAAGGCTAGCCAAAAACATTCAGTACTTC. This translates into CASSFEPRLAKNIQYF.

V usage is TRBV21-1 and J usage is TRBJ2-7. TRBV21-1 is listed as a pseudogene. CDR3 length: 17 amino acids. The CDR3 nucleotides read TGTGCCAGCAGCAAAGTGCCTGGGGAAGAAAATCGCGACGAGCAGTACTTC. It is translated as CASSKVPGEENRDEQYF.

The chain combines TRBV11-2 with TRBJ2-3, with D uncertain. The germline gives CDR1 SGHAT, CDR2 FQNNGV. Trimming removed 1 base at V and 4 bases at J, with 15 bases between. The CDR3 runs 16 residues. Here the CDR3 DNA reads TGTGCCAGCAGCTTAGGTTTGGTGGGTACTCCAGATACGCAGTATTTT. Amino acid sequence: CASSLGLVGTPDTQYF.

This chain joins TRBV5-4 and TRBJ1-1; D may be TRBD1 (5 bases). The CDR3 extends over 14 amino acids. V was shortened by 4 bases and J by 5 bases, with 15 bases between the two germline ends. CDR1 and CDR2 (germline): SGHNT, YYREEE (reference sequence). The CDR3 bases are TGTGCCAGCAGCCCAACGGGGGGTCGGACTGAAGCTTTCTTT. It codes for CASSPTGGRTEAFF.